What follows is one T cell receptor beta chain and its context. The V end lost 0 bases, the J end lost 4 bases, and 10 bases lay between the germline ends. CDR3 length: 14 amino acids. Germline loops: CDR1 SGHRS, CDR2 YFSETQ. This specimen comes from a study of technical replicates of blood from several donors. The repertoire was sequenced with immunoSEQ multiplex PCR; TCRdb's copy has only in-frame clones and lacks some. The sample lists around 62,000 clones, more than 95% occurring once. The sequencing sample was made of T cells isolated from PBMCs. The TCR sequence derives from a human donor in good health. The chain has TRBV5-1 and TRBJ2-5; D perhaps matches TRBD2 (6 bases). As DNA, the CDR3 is TGCGCCAGCAGCTTGGAAGCTAGCGTAGAGACCCAGTACTTC. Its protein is CASSLEASVETQYF.